A single sample gave rise to the 21 T cell receptor beta chains below, sequenced in a study of OX40 agonist ivuxolimab in advanced cancers. The table came from immunoSEQ multiplex PCR; TCRdb's copy has only in-frame clones and leaves some out. This sample has 45,000 to 65,000 clones, with approximately 89% found just once. Sample: CD4+ or CD8+ T cells sorted from blood, taken in a trial of the OX40 agonist ivuxolimab. These receptors all stem from an adult with an advanced solid tumor such as melanoma, head and neck, liver or kidney cancer.

This rearrangement joins TRBV7-9 to TRBJ2-2; D possibly corresponds to TRBD1 (5 bases). The CDR3 length is 15 residues. The germline V and J ends were trimmed by 0 bases and 2 bases, with 7 bases remaining between them. The germline V gene encodes CDR1 SEHNR and CDR2 FQNEAQ (reference sequence). CDR3 amino acids: CASSLAQGNTGELFF. Here the CDR3 DNA reads TGTGCCAGCAGCTTAGCTCAGGGTAACACCGGGGAGCTGTTTTTT. Full variable domain (missing parts from reference TRBV7-9 and TRBJ2-2): DTGVSQNPRHKITKRGQNVTFRCDPISEHNRLYWYRQTLGQGPEFLTYFQNEAQLEKSRLLSDRFSAERPKGSFSTLEIQRTEQGDSAMYLCASSLAQGNTGELFFGEGSRLTVL.

The chain combines TRBV14 with TRBJ2-1; 9 bases match TRBD2. Germline CDR1 SGHDN, CDR2 FVKESK. The J segment lost 3 bases and the V segment lost 4 bases, leaving 10 bases of the junction unmatched. The length of the CDR3 is 17 residues. The chain's CDR3 is CASSPTGLAGLYNEQFF. For the CDR3, the DNA is TGTGCCAGCAGCCCTACCGGGCTAGCGGGGCTCTACAATGAGCAGTTCTTC.

The genes are TRBV7-3 and TRBJ2-1; D not certain. The CDR3 length is 13 residues. V dropped 4 bases and J dropped 6 bases, with 10 bases sitting between them. Germline V CDR1 and CDR2: SGHTA, FQGTGA. This chain's CDR3 is CASSSLASNEQFF. The CDR3 DNA follows: TGTGCCAGCAGCTCCCTCGCGTCCAATGAGCAGTTCTTC.

The chain links TRBV5-4 to TRBJ2-7; perhaps TRBD1 as D (6 bases). The CDR3 totals 15 residues. The V gene lost 5 bases and the J gene lost 3 bases, with 18 bases spanning the gap. The germline V gene has CDR1 SGHNT and CDR2 YYREEE (reference sequence). Here the CDR3 DNA reads TGTGCCAGCAGTTCCCCGGACAGCGTACTCTACGAGCAGTACTTC. Amino acid sequence: CASSSPDSVLYEQYF.

The chain uses TRBV7-6 and TRBJ2-7; tentatively, D is TRBD2 (6 bases). Germline CDR1 and CDR2: SGHVS and FNYEAQ. Trimming removed 1 base at V and 0 bases at J, with 13 bases between. This CDR3 region has 16 residues. The CDR3 nucleotides read TGTGCCAGCAGCTTAGTAGCGGCAATAAGCTCCTACGAGCAGTACTTC. Translation gives CASSLVAAISSYEQYF.

The rearrangement uses TRBV4-3 and TRBJ1-2, with D possibly matching TRBD1 (6 bases). This CDR3 is 15 amino acids long. V lost 0 bases, J lost 4 bases, and 12 bases lay in between. CDR1 and CDR2 from the germline V gene are LGHNA and YSLEER. CDR3 in DNA: TGCGCCAGCAGCCAAGATGGGGGGCTGAGCTATGGCTACACCTTC. Residues: CASSQDGGLSYGYTF.

This chain uses TRBV6-5 with TRBJ1-3, with 7 bases fitting TRBD1. Germline V lookup: CDR1 MNHEY, CDR2 SVGAGI. The J segment lost 5 bases and the V segment lost 0 bases, leaving 4 bases of the junction unmatched. The CDR3 covers 15 residues. CDR3 DNA: TGTGCCAGCAGTTACTCGTCAGGGGGGAGAAACACCATATATTTT. It specifies CASSYSSGGRNTIYF.

The chain recombines TRBV29-1 with TRBJ1-2; perhaps TRBD1 as D (6 bases). The CDR3 loop spans 17 amino acids. Germline CDR1 and CDR2: SQVTM and ANQGSEA. Trimming shortened V by 4 bases and J by 4 bases, and 25 bases separated the two germline ends. For the CDR3, the DNA is TGCAGCGTTGCCTTCGGACAGCTCTCTGATTCTAGCTATGGCTACACCTTC. Protein: CSVAFGQLSDSSYGYTF.

The chain joins TRBV19 to TRBJ2-5, with D perhaps matching TRBD1 (6 bases). The germline CDR1 and CDR2 sequences are LNHDA and SQIVND (reference sequence). V dropped 4 bases and J dropped 2 bases, with 14 bases sitting between them. The CDR3 covers 15 residues. DNA for the CDR3: TGTGCCAGTAGTACCTACAGGGATGGGCAAGAGACCCAGTACTTC. Protein sequence: CASSTYRDGQETQYF.

This clone appeared once. The chain recombines TRBV27 with TRBJ2-5; 7 nucleotides agree with TRBD2. Trimming at V came to 2 bases and at J to 1 base, leaving 1 base not matched to a gene. CDR3 length: 14 amino acids. Germline-derived CDR1 and CDR2 are MNHEY and SMNVEV (reference sequence). CDR3 nucleotide sequence: TGTGCCAGCAGTTTAGCTAGCGGCCAAGAGACCCAGTACTTC. It encodes CASSLASGQETQYF.

The chain recombines TRBV10-2 with TRBJ1-1, with D possibly matching TRBD1 (6 bases). CDR1 is WSHSY and CDR2 is SAAADI in the germline V gene. The CDR3 covers 15 residues. V lost 0 bases and J lost 5, with 13 bases in between. The CDR3 DNA reads as TGCGCCAGCAGTGAGTCACCCAGGGGTGAGACTGAAGCTTTCTTT. Protein: CASSESPRGETEAFF.

V usage is TRBV27 and J usage is TRBJ1-5; D remains ambiguous. The germline V and J ends were trimmed by 4 bases and 0 bases, with 4 bases remaining between them. Germline-derived CDR1 and CDR2 are MNHEY and SMNVEV (reference sequence). The CDR3 length is 13 residues. The CDR3 region has the DNA TGTGCCAGCAGTTCGAGTAGCAATCAGCCCCAGCATTTT. It encodes CASSSSSNQPQHF.

The rearrangement links TRBV4-3 to TRBJ2-1; the D gene is possibly TRBD2 (6 bases). The V end was cut by 0 bases, the J end by 8 bases, with 11 bases between. This CDR3 has 14 amino acids. Germline V lookup: CDR1 LGHNA, CDR2 YSLEER. The CDR3 loop is CASSQDYGGYEQFF. The CDR3 DNA reads as TGCGCCAGCAGCCAAGATTATGGAGGGTATGAGCAGTTCTTC.

This chain joins TRBV5-5 and TRBJ2-1; D may be TRBD1 (5 bases). CDR1 is SGHKS, CDR2 YYEKEE, per germline (reference sequence). The V end lost 3 bases, the J end lost 8 bases, and 15 bases lay between the germline ends. The CDR3 consists of 14 residues. The DNA of the CDR3 is TGTGCCAGCAGCTCTGGACACGCCGATTATGAGCAGTTCTTC. Translation: CASSSGHADYEQFF. Full variable domain (missing parts from reference TRBV5-5 and TRBJ2-1): DAGVTQSPTHLIKTRGQQVTLRCSPISGHKSVSWYQQVLGQGPQFIFQYYEKEERGRGNFPDRFSARQFPNYSSELNVNALLLGDSALYLCASSSGHADYEQFFGPGTRLTVL.

This clone is a singleton in its sample. The genes are TRBV7-6 and TRBJ2-1; the D gene is possibly TRBD1 (5 bases). V lost 5 bases, J lost 4 bases, and 15 bases lay in between. The CDR3 is made up of 15 amino acids. CDR1 is SGHVS, CDR2 FNYEAQ, per germline. The DNA of the CDR3 is TGTGCCAGCAGCCAGGGAACAGGAGATTACAATGAGCAGTTCTTC. Residues: CASSQGTGDYNEQFF. The whole variable domain, remainder taken from reference TRBV7-6 and TRBJ2-1, is GAGVSQSPRYKVTKRGQDVALRCDPISGHVSLYWYRQALGQGPEFLTYFNYEAQQDKSGLPNDRFSAERPEGSISTLTIQRTEQRDSAMYRCASSQGTGDYNEQFFGPGTRLTVL.

The chain has TRBV4-3 and TRBJ2-2; no firm D call. The CDR3 has 16 amino acids. CDR1 and CDR2 from the germline V gene are LGHNA and YSLEER. With 1 base removed from V and 7 bases from J, the gap between germline ends came to 16 bases. CDR3 sequence (DNA): TGCGCCAGCAGCCAAGGTACATCATGGTGGATCGGGGAGCTGTTTTTT. Its translation is CASSQGTSWWIGELFF.

The chain links TRBV4-1 to TRBJ2-2; D uncertain. Trimming pared 4 bases from V and 1 base from J, leaving 13 bases between. Germline assignment: CDR1 MGHRA and CDR2 YSYEKL. The CDR3 spans 16 residues. The CDR3 protein is CASSPRIDGNTGELFF. The CDR3 bases are TGCGCCAGCAGCCCAAGGATAGACGGGAACACCGGGGAGCTGTTTTTT.

The gene calls are TRBV9 and TRBJ2-7, with D possibly TRBD1 on 6 matching bases. CDR3 size: 13 residues. Trimming left V 1 base short and J 6 bases short, with 11 bases between. Germline V CDR1 and CDR2: SGDLS, YYNGEE. CDR3 in amino acids: CASSVTGFSEQYF. The CDR3 nucleotides read TGTGCCAGCAGCGTAACAGGGTTCTCCGAGCAGTACTTC.

The chain recombines TRBV7-2 with TRBJ1-5, with 9 bases fitting TRBD1. This CDR3 region has 15 residues. CDR1 is SGHTA, CDR2 FQGNSA, per germline. Losses at the gene ends were 0 bases for V and 6 bases for J; bases not matched to a gene: 3. The CDR3 loop is CASSLAGTGLQPQHF. In DNA, the CDR3 is TGTGCCAGCAGCTTAGCCGGGACAGGGCTTCAGCCCCAGCATTTT. The variable domain in full, with the rest retrieved from reference TRBV7-2 and TRBJ1-5, is GAGVSQSPSNKVTEKGKDVELRCDPISGHTALYWYRQSLGQGLEFLIYFQGNSAPDKSGLPSDRFSAERTGGSVSTLTIQRTQQEDSAVYLCASSLAGTGLQPQHFGDGTRLSIL.

The gene calls are TRBV15 and TRBJ2-7; a weak D match, TRBD1 (6 bases). The CDR3 totals 14 residues. The V end lost 4 bases, the J end lost 0 bases, and 10 bases lay between the germline ends. The V gene's germline CDR1 is LNHNV and CDR2 YYDKDF (reference sequence). In nucleotides, the CDR3 is TGTGCCACCAGCACGCGGACAGCCTCCTACGAGCAGTACTTC. As protein: CATSTRTASYEQYF. Supplemented by reference TRBV15 and TRBJ2-7, the full variable domain reads DAMVIQNPRYQVTQFGKPVTLSCSQTLNHNVMYWYQQKSSQAPKLLFHYYDKDFNNEADTPDNFQSRRPNTSFCFLDIRSPGLGDTAMYLCATSTRTASYEQYFGPGTRLTVT.

The rearrangement uses TRBV9 and TRBJ2-2, with unresolved D. This CDR3 has 14 amino acids. Looked up from germline, CDR1 is SGDLS and CDR2 is YYNGEE. The ends were cut back, 0 bases at V and 0 bases at J, with 3 bases in the middle. Here the CDR3 DNA reads TGTGCCAGCAGCGTAGTAGCGAACACCGGGGAGCTGTTTTTT. As protein: CASSVVANTGELFF.